This TCR beta chain was captured in a study of cytomegalovirus exposure and HLA in healthy donors. Amplification used 60 Vbeta primers and 13 Jbeta primers. Measured with immunoSEQ multiplex PCR; TCRdb has only the in-frame clones, and not every one. The sample has about 160,000 clones; roughly 80% are singletons. Trimming removed 0 bases from V and 2 bases from J, with 6 bases in between. The CDR3 runs to 14 residues. CDR1 is SGHDT, CDR2 YYEEEE, per germline. Points on this clone: Its antigen is still unknown.

Study-wide findings and caveats: Investigators reported about 160 TCR beta chains as tied to cytomegalovirus.

Sequenced: PBMCs. This TCR derives from a woman in her forties or fifties in good health and CMV-seronegative. This chain links TRBV5-6 with TRBJ1-3; no reliable D call. This CDR3 is CASSLVGAGNTIYF. The CDR3 DNA sequence: TGTGCCAGCAGCTTGGTGGGCGCTGGAAACACCATATATTTT. The whole variable domain, remainder taken from reference TRBV5-6 and TRBJ1-3, is DAGVTQSPTHLIKTRGQQVTLRCSPKSGHDTVSWYQQALGQGPQFIFQYYEEEERQRGNFPDRFSGHQFPNYSSELNVNALLLGDSALYLCASSLVGAGNTIYFGEGSWLTVV.